The TCR beta chain described here comes from a study of shared clonotypes between healthy human individuals. Naive CD8 cells comprised CD45RO-negative, CCR7-positively selected cells, excluding terminally differentiated effector memory CD45RA+ cells. V lost 6 bases and J lost 2; bases outside the gene matches: 7. CDR3 length equals 15 residues. The germline V gene encodes CDR1 MNHEY and CDR2 SVGAGI. Clones were sequenced by immunoSEQ multiplex PCR, and TCRdb holds only the in-frame ones, with some missing. The sample lists about 2 million clones; about 95% were seen once. The sample comprised naive CD8+ T cells sorted from blood. This chain connects TRBV6-5 to TRBJ1-2; 9 bases agree with TRBD1. The clonotype originates from a man between 18 and 29 years old in good health. CDR3 coding DNA: TGTGCCAGCAGCCACGCCGGACAGGGGAACTATGGCTACACCTTC. It translates to CASSHAGQGNYGYTF.